Below, 15 T cell receptor beta chains from the same sample are listed, as sequenced in a study of T cells in women clearing cervical HPV infection. Using immunoSEQ multiplex PCR, the repertoire was profiled, and TCRdb retains in-frame clones only, with some absent. In total, the table holds some 20,000 clones. The material sequenced was blood buffy coat. The receptor source for this set is a woman between 18 and 70 years old with a cervical HPV16 infection that either progressed to CIN3+ or cleared (not recorded which).

As concerns this clone: The sequence runs out 3 residues before the end of the CDR3; the remainder is reconstructed from the germline J gene. The chain recombines TRBV29-1 with TRBJ2-7; TRBD2 aligns across 8 bases. CDR1 and CDR2 from the germline V gene are SQVTM and ANQGSEA. The CDR3 extends over 13 amino acids. The junction had 4 bases not matched to a gene; V was cut back by 6 bases and J by 0 bases. The covered CDR3 bases are TGCAGCGTCCTGGGACTAGACTCCTACGAG. This translates into CSVLGLDSYE. The complete CDR3 reads CSVLGLDSYEQYF.

Points on this clone: The read finishes 3 residues shy of the CDR3 end, and the germline J gene is used to complete it. The chain links TRBV7-9 to TRBJ1-4, with 9 bases that match TRBD1. CDR1 is SEHNR and CDR2 is FQNEAQ in the germline V gene (reference sequence). V gave up 5 bases and J gave up 7 bases; unmatched junction bases: 5. The CDR3 sequence is 14 residues long. The CDR3: CASSRQGVGEKLFF. CDR3 DNA, as far as it was read: TGTGCCAGCAGCAGACAGGGGGTCGGTGAAAAA.

Notes on this clone: The CDR3 end falls 3 residues outside the read, so it is completed with the germline J gene. The genes are TRBV20-1 and TRBJ2-7, with 10 bases lining up with TRBD1. The CDR3 sequence is 19 residues long. Germline V lookup: CDR1 DFQATT, CDR2 SNEGSKA (reference sequence). V was pared by 1 base and J by 0 bases, with 15 bases of the junction left unmatched. Incomplete CDR3 DNA: TGCAGTGCTAGAGTGACTGCGGGACAGGGGAATGTTGGCTCCTACGAG. Protein: CSARVTAGQGNVGSYE. The whole CDR3 sequence is CSARVTAGQGNVGSYEQYF.

About this clone: The read gets to within 3 residues of the CDR3 end, and the germline J gene fills in the rest. The rearrangement links TRBV29-1 to TRBJ2-5; D may be TRBD1 or TRBD2 (5 bases each). The V gene lost 3 bases and the J gene lost 7 bases, with 18 bases spanning the gap. Germline V gene sequence: CDR1 SQVTM, CDR2 ANQGSEA. This CDR3 has 14 amino acids. CDR3 bases read: TGCAGCGTTGACCGTCTCGGCCAGGGAGTGACC. Its translation: CSVDRLGQGVT. The full CDR3 is CSVDRLGQGVTQYF.

Notes on this clone: The read halts 3 residues ahead of the CDR3 end, with the missing end drawn from the germline J gene. V and J are TRBV2 and TRBJ2-3; TRBD1 matches at 7 bases. The CDR3 extends over 14 amino acids. The germline gives CDR1 SNHLY, CDR2 FYNNEI. After removal of 8 bases from V and 1 base from J, the junction contained 6 bases not matched to a gene. The CDR3 loop reads CASGRDRRTDTQYF. The sequenced part of the CDR3 DNA is TGTGCCAGCGGCCGGGACAGACGCACAGATACG.

Comments on this clone: The read finishes 3 residues shy of the CDR3 end, and the germline J gene is used to complete it. The chain has TRBV30 and TRBJ2-4, with D perhaps TRBD2 (6 bases). The germline gives CDR1 GTSNPN, CDR2 SVGIG (reference sequence). The CDR3 contains 12 residues. This CDR3 reads CATPGVGYGQYF. The DNA read from the CDR3 is TGTGCCACCCCGGGGGTCGGCTATGGT.

Concerning this clone itself: The read ends 3 residues early relative to the CDR3; the germline J gene fills the gap. The genes are TRBV4-1 and TRBJ1-5; 7 bases align to TRBD1. The germline V gene has CDR1 MGHRA and CDR2 YSYEKL. Trimming removed 4 bases from V and 0 bases from J; junction bases left unmatched: 6. This CDR3 is built from 16 residues. The CDR3 is CASSPRGDYSNQPQHF. The sequenced CDR3 bases are TGCGCCAGCAGCCCCAGGGGGGATTATAGCAATCAGCCC.

As regards this clone: The read comes to an end 3 residues before the CDR3 does, leaving the germline J gene to fill in the end. This chain joins TRBV5-4 and TRBJ2-5, with D perhaps TRBD2 (7 bases). V lost 3 bases and J lost 1, with 13 bases in between. The germline CDR1 and CDR2 sequences are SGHNT and YYREEE (reference sequence). The CDR3 extends over 15 amino acids. The CDR3: CASSWGGGTQETQYF. The CDR3 bases that were read are TGTGCCAGCAGCTGGGGCGGGGGCACCCAAGAGACC.

Concerning this clone: The read stops 3 residues short of the end of the CDR3; the missing end is completed from the germline J gene. The rearrangement joins TRBV20-1 to TRBJ1-3, with D tentatively TRBD1 (5 bases). Germline CDR1 is DFQATT and CDR2 is SNEGSKA (reference sequence). This CDR3 has 11 amino acids. The V end was cut by 3 bases, the J end by 8 bases, with 8 bases between. The CDR3 region is CSASRGYTIYF. The CDR3 bases that were read are TGCAGTGCTAGTAGGGGCTACACC.

As concerns this clone: Read sequence stops 3 residues before the CDR3 end, and the germline J gene provides the missing end. The chain couples TRBV10-2 to TRBJ2-7, with D possibly matching TRBD1 (6 bases). CDR1 is WSHSY and CDR2 is SAAADI in the germline V gene. The CDR3 contains 16 residues. V was shortened by 3 bases and J by 0 bases, with 15 bases between the two germline ends. Incomplete CDR3 DNA: TGCGCCAGCAGTGACAGGGGTTATCAAGGCTCCTACGAG. Translation: CASSDRGYQGSYE. The whole CDR3 sequence is CASSDRGYQGSYEQYF.

On this clone itself: The CDR3 is cut off 3 residues early in the read; its end comes from the germline J gene. The rearrangement links TRBV5-4 to TRBJ1-1, with 8 bases fitting TRBD1. In germline, CDR1 is SGHNT, CDR2 YYREEE (reference sequence). V was clipped by 4 bases and J by 5 bases; unmatched bases: 13. CDR3 length equals 16 residues. The CDR3 loop reads CASSEGQARGGTEAFF. The sequenced part of the CDR3 DNA is TGTGCCAGCAGCGAGGGACAGGCGCGAGGAGGAACTGAA.

The CDR3 bases that were read are TGTGCCAGCAGCTTCCGGTCGGGGGGGCAAGAGACC. Translating it yields CASSFRSGGQET. The whole CDR3 is CASSFRSGGQETQYF. This rearrangement joins TRBV7-2 to TRBJ2-5; TRBD2 agrees at 8 bases. With the read ending 3 residues before the CDR3 end, the germline J gene is used to fill in that end. The CDR3 length is 15 residues. The germline V gene encodes CDR1 SGHTA and CDR2 FQGNSA. Germline trimming cut 3 bases from V and 2 bases from J; bases unmatched to any gene: 5.

As for this clone: The CDR3 goes on 3 residues after the read ends, and that part is filled in from the germline J gene. The J gene is TRBJ2-3, the V gene TRBV7-2, with 8 bases that match TRBD1. The germline V gene has CDR1 SGHTA and CDR2 FQGNSA. J was trimmed by 2 bases and V by 4 bases; bases with no gene match: 5. This CDR3 is built from 15 residues. Here the CDR3 reads CASSWTGQYTDTQYF. The sequenced part of the CDR3 DNA is TGTGCCAGCAGCTGGACAGGGCAATACACAGATACG. The variable domain in full, completed from reference TRBV7-2 and TRBJ2-3, reads GAGVSQSPSNKVTEKGKDVELRCDPISGHTALYWYRQSLGQGLEFLIYFQGNSAPDKSGLPSDRFSAERTGGSVSTLTIQRTQQEDSAVYLCASSWTGQYTDTQYFGPGTRLTVL.

Comment on this clone: Read sequence stops 3 residues before the CDR3 end, and the germline J gene provides the missing end. The chain has TRBV18 and TRBJ1-2, with 7 bases lining up with TRBD1. Germline-derived CDR1 and CDR2 are KGHSH and LQKENI. The CDR3 has 15 amino acids. V shed 0 bases and J 6 bases; nucleotides not matched to a gene: 7. The covered CDR3 bases are TGTGCCAGCTCACCACCTAAGTTGACAGGGCATGGC. The encoded protein is CASSPPKLTGHG. The CDR3 in full is CASSPPKLTGHGYTF. Complete variable domain (other parts from reference TRBV18 and TRBJ1-2): NAGVMQNPRHLVRRRGQEARLRCSPMKGHSHVYWYRQLPEEGLKFMVYLQKENIIDESGMPKERFSAEFPKEGPSILRIQQVVRGDSAAYFCASSPPKLTGHGYTFGSGTRLTVV.

With regard to this clone: Sequence at one end of the junction differs from germline and may be a read error. The read ends 3 residues early relative to the CDR3; the germline J gene fills the gap. V usage is TRBV4-2 and J usage is TRBJ1-1; 9 bases are shared with TRBD1. CDR1 LGHNA and CDR2 YNFKEQ come from the germline V gene. The CDR3 covers 17 residues. The sequenced part of the CDR3 DNA is TGCGCCAGCAGCCAGGGGACAGGGCGAAAGGGCCCCACTGAA. Its translation is CASSQGTGRKGPTE. The full CDR3 sequence reads CASSQGTGRKGPTEAFF.